This T cell receptor beta chain was identified in a study of identifying expanded T cells in peripheral blood. Repertoires were generated with immunoSEQ multiplex PCR, while TCRdb's copy carries only in-frame clones and drops some. The table shows approximately 120,000 clones, with 88% occurring only once. Sample share makes this clone medium-sized. Its antigen is unknown. Findings and limits, study-wide: Technical replicates showed 0.9 to 1.5 changed clones; roughly two weeks 15 to 20; four weeks 19.

The V end lost 4 bases, the J end lost 2 bases, and 16 bases lay between the germline ends. This CDR3 is built from 16 residues. CDR1 is LGHNA and CDR2 is YSLEER in the germline V gene. No infections or other immune events were documented during collection. V usage is TRBV4-3 and J usage is TRBJ2-3; no firm D call. This TCR came from a person between 18 and 70 years old in good health. Sequencing input: blood. The CDR3 coding sequence is TGCGCCAGCAGCCGAAGCCCGGGCACCGCCACAGATACGCAGTATTTT. Translation: CASSRSPGTATDTQYF.